The 4 T cell receptor beta chains below all came from one sample that was sequenced in a study of blood T cells in healthy people across ages. A J-beta primer mix and a sample-barcoded 5' primer were used in a second PCR of about 7 to 11 cycles. TCRdb fed the 5' RACE reads into MiXCR, producing one record per CDR3 protein. The sample contains some 760,000 distinct CDR3 sequences, 20% to 25% of which appear only once. The same data also contributed to another study, on T cells of mothers and their children.

The sequencing input was blood. These receptors originate from a boy between 10 and 17 years old in good health.

This clonotype was found a few times. This CDR3 reads CSARAYSRGDTQYF. CDR3 nucleotide sequence: TGCAGTGCTAGAGCTTACTCCCGGGGAGATACGCAGTATTTT. This rearrangement joins TRBV20-1 to TRBJ2-3, with a tentative D call TRBD2 (5 bases). Germline V gene sequence: CDR1 DFQATT, CDR2 SNEGSKA (reference sequence). Deletions cut 1 base from V and 5 bases from J, with 13 bases between. This CDR3 comprises 14 residues.

This clonotype was seen a handful of times. The rearrangement joins TRBV4-2 to TRBJ2-5; D gene uncertain. The J call is uncertain, as TRBJ2-1 better fits the DNA end. The CDR3 runs to 15 residues. Germline values: CDR1 LGHNA, CDR2 YNFKEQ. This CDR3 reads CASSQERGPYNEQFF. Here the CDR3 DNA reads TGTGCCAGCAGCCAAGAGAGAGGCCCTTACAATGAGCAGTTCTTC.

The chain combines TRBV28 with TRBJ2-2; unclear D gene. CDR1 and CDR2 (germline): MDHEN, SYDVKM. V was trimmed by 5 bases and J by 3 bases, leaving 10 bases between them. The CDR3 is made up of 14 amino acids. Here the CDR3 DNA reads TGTGCCAGCAGTCCCGTTTTCTACACCGGGGAGCTGTTTTTT. It is translated as CASSPVFYTGELFF. The whole variable domain, filled in from reference TRBV28 and TRBJ2-2, reads DVKVTQSSRYLVKRTGEKVFLECVQDMDHENMFWYRQDPGLGLRLIYFSYDVKMKEKGDIPEGYSVSREKKERFSLILESASTNQTSMYLCASSPVFYTGELFFGEGSRLTVL.

The gene calls are TRBV28 and TRBJ2-1; 10 nucleotides align to TRBD2. The CDR3 extends over 16 amino acids. Trimming at V came to 7 bases and at J to 12 bases, leaving 18 bases not matched to a gene. Germline CDR1 is MDHEN and CDR2 is SYDVKM. CDR3 region: CASTARGLAGVFGQFF. The CDR3 DNA is TGTGCCAGCACCGCACGTGGGCTAGCGGGAGTCTTTGGGCAGTTCTTC. The full variable domain, rest sourced from reference TRBV28 and TRBJ2-1, is DVKVTQSSRYLVKRTGEKVFLECVQDMDHENMFWYRQDPGLGLRLIYFSYDVKMKEKGDIPEGYSVSREKKERFSLILESASTNQTSMYLCASTARGLAGVFGQFFGPGTRLTVL.